The T cell receptor beta chain described here comes from a study of blood T cell repertoires in COVID-19. As for the study in general: From the United States, Italy and Spain came samples of acute and convalescent COVID-19. PBMCs, B-cell-depleted T cells, or T cells provided the cDNA or gDNA that made up the material.

Deletions cut 5 bases from V and 6 bases from J, with 19 bases between. The CDR3 covers 16 residues. CDR1 SNHLY and CDR2 FYNNEI come from the germline V gene. Per the original data handling: The authors estimated nucleated cell counts from reference gene primer amplification. Sequencing used immunoSEQ multiplex PCR; TCRdb keeps in-frame clones, though not all of them. V and J calls and clone size are given by that table; D and trimming were obtained from the DNA. Found here are 110,000 or so clones, around 85% of them singletons; the top ten hold 7.5% to 9%. V is TRBV2 and J is TRBJ1-4, with D possibly matching TRBD1 (6 bases). Sequences were obtained from peripheral blood. This receptor was identified in a man between 65 and 85 years old who had recovered from COVID-19. The CDR3 loop reads CASSHRDGAFYEKLFF. In DNA form, the CDR3 reads TGTGCCAGCAGTCACAGGGATGGAGCCTTTTATGAAAAACTGTTTTTT.